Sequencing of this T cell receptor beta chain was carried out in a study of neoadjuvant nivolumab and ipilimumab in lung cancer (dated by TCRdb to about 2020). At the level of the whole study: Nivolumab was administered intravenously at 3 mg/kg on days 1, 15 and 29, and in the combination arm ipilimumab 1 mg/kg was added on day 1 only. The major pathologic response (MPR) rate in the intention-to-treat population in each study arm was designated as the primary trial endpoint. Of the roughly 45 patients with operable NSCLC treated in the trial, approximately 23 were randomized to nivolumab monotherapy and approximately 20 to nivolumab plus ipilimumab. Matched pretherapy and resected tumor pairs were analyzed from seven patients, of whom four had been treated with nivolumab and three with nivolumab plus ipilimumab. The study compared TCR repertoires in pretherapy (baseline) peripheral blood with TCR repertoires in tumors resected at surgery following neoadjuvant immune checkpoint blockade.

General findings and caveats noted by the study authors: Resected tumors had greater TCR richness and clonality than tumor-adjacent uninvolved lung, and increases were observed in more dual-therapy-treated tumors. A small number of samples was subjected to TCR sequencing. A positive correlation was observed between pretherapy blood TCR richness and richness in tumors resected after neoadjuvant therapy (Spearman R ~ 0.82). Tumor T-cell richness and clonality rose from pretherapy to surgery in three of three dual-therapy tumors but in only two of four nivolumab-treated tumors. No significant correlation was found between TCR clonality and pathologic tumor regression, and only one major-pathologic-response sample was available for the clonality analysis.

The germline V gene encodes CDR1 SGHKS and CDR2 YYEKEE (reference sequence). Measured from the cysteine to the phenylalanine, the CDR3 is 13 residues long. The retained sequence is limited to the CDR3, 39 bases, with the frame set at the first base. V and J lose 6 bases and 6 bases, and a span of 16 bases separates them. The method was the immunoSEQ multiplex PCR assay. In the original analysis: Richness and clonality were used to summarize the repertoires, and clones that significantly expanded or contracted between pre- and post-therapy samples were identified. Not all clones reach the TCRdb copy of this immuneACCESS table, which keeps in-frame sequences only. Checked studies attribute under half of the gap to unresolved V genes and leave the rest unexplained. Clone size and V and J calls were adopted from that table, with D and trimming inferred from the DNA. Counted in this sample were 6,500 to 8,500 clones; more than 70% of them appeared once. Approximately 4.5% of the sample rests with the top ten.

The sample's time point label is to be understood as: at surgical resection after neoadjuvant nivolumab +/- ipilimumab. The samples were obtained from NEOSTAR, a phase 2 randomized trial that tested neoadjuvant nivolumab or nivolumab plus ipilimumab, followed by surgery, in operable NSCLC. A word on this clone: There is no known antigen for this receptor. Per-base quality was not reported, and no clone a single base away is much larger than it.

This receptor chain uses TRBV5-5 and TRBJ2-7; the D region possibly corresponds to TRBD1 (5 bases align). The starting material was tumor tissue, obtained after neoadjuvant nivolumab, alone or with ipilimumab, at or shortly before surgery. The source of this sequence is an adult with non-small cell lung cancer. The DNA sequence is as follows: TGTGCCAGCACCCGAAGGGGTAGCCGCGAGCAGTACTTC. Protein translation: CASTRRGSREQYF. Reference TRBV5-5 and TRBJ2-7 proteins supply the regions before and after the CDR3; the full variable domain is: DAGVTQSPTHLIKTRGQQVTLRCSPISGHKSVSWYQQVLGQGPQFIFQYYEKEERGRGNFPDRFSARQFPNYSSELNVNALLLGDSALYLCASTRRGSREQYFGPGTRLTVT.